This T cell receptor beta chain was recorded in a study of shared clonotypes between healthy human individuals. Notes on the study in general: Enrolling few donors narrowed the genetic and exposure-history diversity that was represented. Generation probabilities of non-shared clonotypes were lower (relative to those shared by all four donors).

This CDR3 has 14 amino acids. Germline CDR1 MDHEN, CDR2 SYDVKM. V gave up 7 bases and J gave up 2 bases, with 11 bases separating them. As regards this clone: Its specificity is unknown.

Generated by immunoSEQ multiplex PCR, the TCRdb table keeps only in-frame clones and is missing some. The sample lists 1,400,000 or so clones, approximately 98.5% occurring once. Input material: naive CD4+ T cells sorted from blood. Described subset: CD45RA+ positively selected. The J gene is TRBJ2-2, the V gene TRBV28, with D perhaps TRBD1 (5 bases). This TCR was sampled from a man between 25 and 39 years old in good health. The CDR3 sequence is CASTWTLNTGELFF. DNA for the CDR3: TGTGCCAGCACGTGGACACTTAACACCGGGGAGCTGTTTTTT.